These 5 T cell receptor beta chains were sequenced from one sample in a study of blood T cell repertoires in COVID-19 (TCRdb year 2020). The receptor library was made with the immunoSEQ multiplex PCR assay. TCRdb retrieved this table from immuneACCESS and kept in-frame rearrangements only. Not all clones are present; in checked studies, unresolved V genes account for under half, and no reason is known for the remainder. This sample is represented by about 280,000 clones; roughly 90% of them were singletons. Clones ranked in the top ten supply about 9.8% of the sample. The sample was peripheral blood. Every receptor here comes from a man younger than 35 with active or convalescent COVID-19.

J is TRBJ2-3 and V is TRBV27; TRBD2 matches 8 bases. In germline, CDR1 is MNHEY, CDR2 SMNVEV (reference sequence). This CDR3 has 15 residues. V shed 6 bases, J shed 5 bases, and the junction held 10 bases outside the gene matches. The CDR3 sequence is CASSPTQGLVDTQYF. The CDR3 bases are TGTGCCAGCAGCCCGACCCAGGGACTAGTAGATACGCAGTATTTT.

V gene TRBV10-3 combines with J gene TRBJ1-1, with 10 bases lining up with TRBD1. The trim removed 4 bases at V and 3 bases at J, leaving 11 bases unmatched. The CDR3 loop spans 17 amino acids. Germline V CDR1 and CDR2: ENHRY, SYGVKD. CDR3: CAISVRQGALTDTEAFF. CDR3 bases: TGTGCCATCAGTGTCCGACAGGGGGCGCTTACTGACACTGAAGCTTTCTTT.

V gene TRBV5-3 combines with J gene TRBJ1-2; tentative D call: TRBD1 (5 bases). TRBV5-3 is an ORF; its function is uncertain. Between the trimmed V and J ends, which lost 6 bases and 6 bases, there was a span of 21 bases. The CDR3 is 15 amino acids. The CDR3 DNA is TGTGCCAGAACACTCCCACCACAGGACAAGGATGGCTACACCTTC. Translating it yields CARTLPPQDKDGYTF.

The V call is TRBV18, the J call TRBJ1-1; D unresolved. The germline V and J ends were trimmed by 1 base and 3 bases, with 6 bases remaining between them. Germline V CDR1 and CDR2: KGHSH, LQKENI. The CDR3 consists of 13 residues. The CDR3 DNA reads as TGTGCCAGCTCACCACTCGGAGACACTGAAGCTTTCTTT. Its protein product is CASSPLGDTEAFF.

This clone was recorded only once. V gene TRBV6-6 combines with J gene TRBJ1-2; D not certain. This CDR3 has 15 residues. V lost 4 bases to trimming and J lost 4 bases, with 16 bases between them. CDR1 and CDR2 from the germline V gene are MNHNY and SVGAGI (reference sequence). The CDR3 DNA follows: TGTGCCAGCAGTTCCCTTTTGTCGGGGATCTATGGCTACACCTTC. Amino acids: CASSSLLSGIYGYTF.